A selection of T cell receptor beta chains follows, all from one sample in a study of radiotherapy plus CTLA-4 blockade in lung cancer. Using immunoSEQ multiplex PCR, the repertoire was profiled, and TCRdb retains in-frame clones only, with some absent. This table holds fewer than 100,000 clones, roughly 87% found once. The input for sequencing was peripheral blood, taken from a patient treated with radiotherapy plus ipilimumab. The receptors here all came from a human donor with non-small cell lung cancer who had stable disease on radiotherapy plus ipilimumab. The CDR3 runs from the conserved cysteine through the conserved F or W. A D gene is named only where the DNA matches it firmly. Some rows have no size entry. The others give once, few or many, or a class for an expanded clone.

CDR3aa: CARGSRARNF; CDR3nt: TGCGCCAGGGGATCCCGGGCTCGTAACTTC; d_gene: NA; v_gene: TRBV5-1; j_gene: TRBJ2-7; abundance: NA
CDR3aa: CASSSQGSSSTDTQYF; CDR3nt: TGCGCCAGCAGCTCGCAAGGGTCCTCTAGCACAGATACGCAGTATTTT; d_gene: NA; v_gene: TRBV5-1; j_gene: TRBJ2-3; abundance: NA
CDR3aa: CASTLGRGYGYTF; CDR3nt: TGTGCCAGCACCCTAGGCAGGGGCTATGGCTACACCTTC; d_gene: NA; v_gene: TRBV28; j_gene: TRBJ1-2; abundance: few
CDR3aa: CASSLGDPYGYTF; CDR3nt: TGTGCCAGCAGCTTAGGGGACCCCTATGGCTACACCTTC; d_gene: NA; v_gene: TRBV7-2; j_gene: TRBJ1-2; abundance: NA
CDR3aa: CASSLTGQAVNQPQHF; CDR3nt: TGTGCCAGCAGCCTCACCGGACAGGCAGTGAATCAGCCCCAGCATTTT; d_gene: TRBD1; v_gene: TRBV5-6; j_gene: TRBJ1-5; abundance: NA
CDR3aa: CASSLRTGDPQETQYF; CDR3nt: TGTGCCAGCAGCTTAAGGACAGGGGACCCCCAAGAGACCCAGTACTTC; d_gene: TRBD1; v_gene: TRBV7-9; j_gene: TRBJ2-5; abundance: NA
CDR3aa: CAISEWASNQPQHF; CDR3nt: TGTGCCATCAGTGAGTGGGCCAGCAATCAGCCCCAGCATTTT; d_gene: NA; v_gene: TRBV10-3; j_gene: TRBJ1-5; abundance: NA
CDR3aa: CASSLGLAGASNEQFF; CDR3nt: TGTGCCAGCAGCTTGGGACTAGCGGGAGCTTCCAATGAGCAGTTCTTC; d_gene: TRBD2; v_gene: TRBV5-6; j_gene: TRBJ2-1; abundance: few
CDR3aa: CASNPKGRSYEQYF; CDR3nt: TGTGCCAGCAACCCCAAGGGTCGTTCCTACGAGCAGTACTTC; d_gene: NA; v_gene: TRBV28; j_gene: TRBJ2-7; abundance: NA
CDR3aa: CASSQDEESSREQFF; CDR3nt: TGTGCCAGCAGCCAAGATGAGGAATCCTCCCGGGAGCAGTTCTTC; d_gene: NA; v_gene: TRBV4-2; j_gene: TRBJ2-1; abundance: once
CDR3aa: CASSTPGKNYGYTF; CDR3nt: TGTGCCAGCAGCACTCCGGGGAAAAACTATGGCTACACCTTC; d_gene: NA; v_gene: TRBV13; j_gene: TRBJ1-2; abundance: few
CDR3aa: CASSRTGEIVGELFF; CDR3nt: TGTGCCAGTAGTAGGACAGGGGAGATCGTCGGGGAGCTGTTTTTT; d_gene: TRBD1; v_gene: TRBV19; j_gene: TRBJ2-2; abundance: NA
CDR3aa: CASSHRTSGGAAGDTQYF; CDR3nt: TGTGCCAGCAGCCACCGGACTAGCGGGGGGGCCGCGGGAGATACGCAGTATTTT; d_gene: TRBD2; v_gene: TRBV5-4; j_gene: TRBJ2-3; abundance: NA
CDR3aa: CASSSGQRTGELFF; CDR3nt: TGTGCCAGCTCATCAGGACAACGGACCGGGGAGCTGTTTTTT; d_gene: NA; v_gene: TRBV18; j_gene: TRBJ2-2; abundance: NA
CDR3aa: CASSVGQGITEAFF; CDR3nt: TGTGCCAGCAGCGTAGGACAGGGAATAACTGAAGCTTTCTTT; d_gene: TRBD1; v_gene: TRBV9; j_gene: TRBJ1-1; abundance: NA
CDR3aa: CASSYSGVDGYTF; CDR3nt: TGTGCCAGCAGTTACTCGGGGGTGGATGGCTACACCTTC; d_gene: NA; v_gene: TRBV6-5; j_gene: TRBJ1-2; abundance: once
CDR3aa: CASSLNSGGAGETQYF; CDR3nt: TGTGCCAGCAGCTTAAATAGCGGGGGGGCCGGGGAGACCCAGTACTTC; d_gene: TRBD2; v_gene: TRBV11-2; j_gene: TRBJ2-5; abundance: NA
CDR3aa: CASSESDRGVNQPQHF; CDR3nt: TGTGCCAGCAGTGAATCCGACAGGGGGGTTAATCAGCCCCAGCATTTT; d_gene: TRBD1; v_gene: TRBV2; j_gene: TRBJ1-5; abundance: NA